This T cell receptor (beta chain) appears in the sequencing data of a study of blood T cell repertoires in COVID-19. Across the whole study: Sources were T cells, B-cell-depleted T cells, or PBMCs; the material itself was cDNA or gDNA.

The table came from immunoSEQ multiplex PCR; TCRdb's copy has only in-frame clones and leaves some out. In the table there are 150,000 to 200,000 clones, 89% of which are singletons. Trimming left V 1 base short and J 1 base short, with 8 bases between. Germline CDR1 MNHEY, CDR2 SVGAGI. The CDR3 contains 15 residues. Recovery meant two consecutive negative NP/OP PCR tests, professional clearance, or resolved symptoms. This rearrangement joins TRBV6-5 to TRBJ1-3, with a possible D match to TRBD1 (5 bases). The sequence derives from a woman aged 18 to 35 who had recovered from COVID-19. Sequenced sample: PBMCs or T cells enriched from blood (not recorded which). Here the CDR3 DNA reads TGTGCCAGCAGTTACTGGGCAGGGTCTGGAAACACCATATATTTT. Its translation is CASSYWAGSGNTIYF.